This TCR beta chain derives from a study of cytomegalovirus exposure and HLA in healthy donors. Notes on the study in general: Judged likely to be a sequencing artifact was a cluster of highly shared sequence variants. The number of N-insertions in an Asian-associated ancestry cluster was reportedly below the roughly 670-donor mean in a later analysis. With high specificity and sensitivity, the classifier reportedly diagnosed cytomegalovirus status.

Turning to this clone: Antigen: not known.

PCR employed 60 Vbeta and 13 Jbeta primers. Generated by immunoSEQ multiplex PCR, the TCRdb table keeps only in-frame clones and is missing some. The sample has 85,000 to 95,000 clones, around 8% seen once; the top ten hold about 2%. This CDR3 has 11 residues. Germline V gives CDR1 KGHSH, CDR2 LQKENI. The V end lost 6 bases, the J end lost 8 bases, and 8 bases lay between the germline ends. Sequencing was done on a sample of PBMCs. This TCR derives from a man aged 45-65 years in good health and CMV-seronegative. This chain connects TRBV18 to TRBJ2-1; no definite D call. CDR3 DNA: TGTGCCAGCTCGCCCGGGTATGAGCAGTTCTTC. Amino acids: CASSPGYEQFF.